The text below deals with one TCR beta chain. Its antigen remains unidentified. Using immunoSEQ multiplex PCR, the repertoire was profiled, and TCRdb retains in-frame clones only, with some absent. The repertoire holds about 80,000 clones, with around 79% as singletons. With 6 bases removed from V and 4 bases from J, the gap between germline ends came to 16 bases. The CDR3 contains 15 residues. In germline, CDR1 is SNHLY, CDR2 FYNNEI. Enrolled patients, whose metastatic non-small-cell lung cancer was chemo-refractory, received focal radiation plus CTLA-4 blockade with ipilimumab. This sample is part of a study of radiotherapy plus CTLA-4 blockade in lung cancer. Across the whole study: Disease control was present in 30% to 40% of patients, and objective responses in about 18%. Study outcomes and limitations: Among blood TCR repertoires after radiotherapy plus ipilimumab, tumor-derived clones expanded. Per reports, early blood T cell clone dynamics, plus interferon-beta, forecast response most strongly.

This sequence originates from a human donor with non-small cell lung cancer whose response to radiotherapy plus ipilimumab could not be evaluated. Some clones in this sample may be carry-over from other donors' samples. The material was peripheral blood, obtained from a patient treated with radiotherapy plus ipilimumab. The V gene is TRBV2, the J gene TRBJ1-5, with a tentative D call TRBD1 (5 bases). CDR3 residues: CASRGRGGMNQPQHF. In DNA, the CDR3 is TGTGCCAGCAGGGGTAGGGGAGGGATGAATCAGCCCCAGCATTTT.